These 20 T cell receptor beta chains originate from one sample sequenced in a study of tumor-infiltrating lymphocytes in primary liver carcinoma. For blood RNA, unsorted whole blood served as the source, and germline DNA was extracted too. Using a constant-region primer together with ProtoScript II reverse transcriptase, TCR beta cDNA was made from around 500 ng of total RNA. ARM-PCR was slightly modified, and three nested multiplex PCR rounds with it gave rise to the TCR beta libraries. Each of the first two PCR rounds ran roughly 9 cycles with TRBV1-TRBV30 forward and C-beta reverse primers. In TCRdb, the multiplex PCR reads were re-called with MiXCR into one record per CDR3 protein. The sample has 310,000 or so distinct CDR3 sequences; 50% to 60% are singletons. Sequencing was performed on peripheral blood. The receptors stem from a woman in her twenties or thirties with primary liver carcinoma and hepatitis B virus infection.

Remarks on this clonotype: Compared with germline, one end of the junction differs, possibly owing to a read error. The chain is built from TRBV29-1 and TRBJ1-4, with TRBD1 as a possible D gene (6 bases). CDR1 SQVTM and CDR2 ANQGSEA come from the germline V gene. This CDR3 spans 13 amino acids. The CDR3, as DNA: TGCAGCGTCACCGGACAGCCTAGTGAAAAACTCTTTTTT. This gives the protein CSVTGQPSEKLFF.

As to this clonotype: This may be a read error: a much more frequent sequence differs by one nucleotide. The V gene is TRBV29-1, the J gene TRBJ1-3; no firm D call. This CDR3 is 13 amino acids long. The germline V gene encodes CDR1 SQVTM and CDR2 ANQGSEA. The CDR3 loop is CSVGEVSGNIIYF. CDR3 bases: TGCAGCGTTGGGGAAGTTTCCGGAAACATCATATATTTT.

Note on this clonotype: This may stem from a read error, because a much larger clone lies one nucleotide away. J is TRBJ2-2 and V is TRBV4-1; 8 bases map to TRBD1. The CDR3 length is 16 residues. V shed 4 bases, J shed 9 bases, and the junction held 13 bases outside the gene matches. Per germline, CDR1 MGHRA and CDR2 YSYEKL. The DNA for the CDR3 is TGCGCCAGCAGCCCCGTTGACAGGGGACGAACCTGGGAGCTGTTTTTT. Amino acids: CASSPVDRGRTWELFF.

This clonotype has just one count. This may be a read error, as it is one base from a much larger clone. The rearrangement links TRBV29-1 to TRBJ2-7; 11 nucleotides match TRBD1. CDR1 is SQVTM and CDR2 is ANQGSEA in the germline V gene. This CDR3 region has 14 residues. J was trimmed by 6 bases and V by 7 bases; bases with no gene match: 11. Here the CDR3 reads CSACGTGGSGEQYF. The CDR3 nucleotides read TGCAGCGCATGTGGGACAGGGGGAAGTGGCGAGCAGTACTTC.

A few counts support this clonotype. The rearrangement uses TRBV6-2 or TRBV6-3 and TRBJ1-6; D remains ambiguous. CDR3 length equals 13 residues. Germline CDR1 MNHEY, CDR2 SVGEGT. V lost 2 bases and J lost 6, with 5 bases in between. CDR3 nucleotides: TGTGCCAGCAGTTACATGGGTAATTCACCCCTCCACTTT. Its protein product is CASSYMGNSPLHF.

This clonotype has a count of ten or more. V usage is TRBV29-1 and J usage is TRBJ2-7; maybe TRBD1 (6 bases). The CDR3 length is 13 residues. The germline V gene has CDR1 SQVTM and CDR2 ANQGSEA. Trimming stripped 4 bases from V and 4 bases from J, with 14 bases between. The CDR3 region has the DNA TGCAGCGTTGCAGCACCGGACAGTTACGAGCAGTACTTC. The encoded protein is CSVAAPDSYEQYF.

This rearrangement joins TRBV12-3 or TRBV12-4 to TRBJ2-4; a possible D gene is TRBD1 (6 bases). This CDR3 spans 13 amino acids. The CDR3 coding sequence is TGTACCAACTGGGACAATCGGGAAAACATTCAGTACTTC. Amino acid sequence: CTNWDNRENIQYF.

This clonotype turned up a few times. The chain has TRBV6-2 or TRBV6-3 and TRBJ2-4; the D is unclear. Germline loops: CDR1 MNHEY, CDR2 SVGEGT. The V and J ends lost 6 bases and 8 bases respectively, with 11 bases between them. The CDR3 has 12 amino acids. CDR3 in DNA: TGTGCCAGCAGACCACCTGGGGACATTCAGTACTTC. It is translated as CASRPPGDIQYF.

In regard to this clonotype: An end of the junction differs from the germline gene, which may be a read error. The chain couples TRBV13 to TRBJ1-5; the D is unclear. Germline V gene sequence: CDR1 PRHDT, CDR2 FYEKMQ (reference sequence). The length of the CDR3 is 13 residues. The CDR3 coding sequence is TGTGCCAGCAACTTACGAGGAAATCAGCCCCAGCATTTT. Encoded protein: CASNLRGNQPQHF.

As concerns this clonotype: Because the CDR3's place on the DNA is in doubt, the DNA is left out and the CDR3 is given as listed by TCRdb. The V gene is TRBV29-1, the J gene TRBJ2-5; no DNA check was done on the table's D call, TRBD1. Germline CDR1 is SQVTM and CDR2 is ANQGSEA. The CDR3 comprises 14 residues, both ends counted. CDR3 amino acids: CSVGHGSRQETQYF.

This clonotype was seen a few times. The chain couples TRBV6-2 or TRBV6-3 to TRBJ2-5, with TRBD1 matching over 7 bases. The J segment lost 2 bases and the V segment lost 6 bases, leaving 9 bases of the junction unmatched. The CDR3 length is 15 residues. Germline V gene lookup returns CDR1 MNHEY and CDR2 SVGEGT. In nucleotides, the CDR3 is TGTGCCAGCAGCTGGGAACAGGGGAAACAAGAGACCCAGTACTTC. This encodes CASSWEQGKQETQYF.

Many counts were recorded for this clonotype. The chain is built from TRBV7-8 and TRBJ2-7; D ambiguous. V lost 3 bases to trimming and J lost 2 bases, with 14 bases between them. Germline V CDR1 and CDR2: SGHVS, FQNEAQ. This CDR3 has 15 residues. Here the CDR3 reads CASSFEGVGPYEQYF. CDR3 nucleotide sequence: TGTGCCAGCAGCTTCGAAGGAGTGGGTCCCTACGAGCAGTACTTC. The entire variable domain, with the rest obtained from reference TRBV7-8 and TRBJ2-7, is as follows: GAGVSQSPRYKVAKRGQDVALRCDPISGHVSLFWYQQALGQGPEFLTYFQNEAQLDKSGLPSDRFFAERPEGSVSTLKIQRTQQEDSAVYLCASSFEGVGPYEQYFGPGTRLTVT.

About this clonotype itself: This may be a read error, as it is one base from a much larger clone. The chain joins TRBV4-1 to TRBJ2-7, with TRBD1 identical over 7 bases. Per the germline V gene, CDR1 is MGHRA and CDR2 is YSYEKL. There are 11 residues in the CDR3. CDR3 nucleotides: TGCGCCGGCAGCCAAGAGGGCAGGGGGTCCTTC. Translation gives CAGSQEGRGSF.

As concerns this clonotype: This may come from a read error, since a much larger clone is one base off. The chain has TRBV6-5 and TRBJ1-5; weak D call: TRBD1 (5 bases). CDR1 is MNHEY and CDR2 is SVGAGI in the germline V gene. There are 13 residues in the CDR3. The CDR3 protein is CAGSRAGIQPQHF. The CDR3 DNA follows: TGTGCCGGCAGTCGGGCAGGGATCCAGCCCCAGCATTTT.

This clonotype is labeled medium-sized. The V and J genes are TRBV11-2 and TRBJ2-1; D tentatively fits TRBD1 or TRBD2 (5 bases each). CDR1 and CDR2 from the germline V gene are SGHAT and FQNNGV. CDR3 length: 17 residues. V lost 1 base and J lost 4, with 17 bases in between. The CDR3 loop is CASSLGTGASKYNEQFF. DNA of the CDR3: TGTGCCAGCAGCTTAGGTACCGGGGCCAGTAAGTACAATGAGCAGTTCTTC.

A remark on this clonotype: An end of the junction does not agree with germline; a read error may underlie this. The gene calls are TRBV4-2 and TRBJ2-1; D unclear. This CDR3 is 18 amino acids long. The germline V gene encodes CDR1 LGHNA and CDR2 YNFKEQ. As DNA, the CDR3 is TGTGCTAGCAACCAAGTAGTGAGCGTCCGAAGCTCCTACGATGAGCAGTTCTTC. It translates to CASNQVVSVRSSYDEQFF.

Concerning this clonotype: This may come from a read error, since a much larger clone is one base off. V and J are TRBV29-1 and TRBJ1-2, with TRBD1 identical over 7 bases. Germline V gene data show CDR1 as SQVTM and CDR2 as ANQGSEA. J gave up 2 bases and V 6 bases, and 9 bases lay outside the gene matches. This CDR3 is built from 14 residues. The CDR3 DNA sequence: TGCAGCGTAGTAACAGGGGCAAGGAACTATGGCTACACCTTC. As protein: CSVVTGARNYGYTF.

About this clonotype itself: The junction does not match germline at one end; this may be a read error. The genes are TRBV11-2 and TRBJ2-2; TRBD2 matches at 10 bases. This CDR3 is built from 17 residues. From germline, CDR1 is SGHAT and CDR2 FQNNGV. CDR3 sequence (DNA): TGTGCCAGCAGCTCTAGCGGGGGAGAACTTCGGATCGGGGAACTGTTTTTT. This translates into CASSSSGGELRIGELFF.

Of note for this clonotype: At one boundary the junction diverges from the germline segment, which might be a read error. The chain is built from TRBV11-2 and TRBJ2-7; D is unclear. Germline CDR1 is SGHAT and CDR2 is FQNNGV. CDR3 length: 14 residues. Here the CDR3 DNA reads TGTGCCAGCAGCCTCAATATGGGCTCCTACGAGCAATACTTC. Its translation is CASSLNMGSYEQYF.

This clonotype was recorded a few times. A junction boundary mismatches the germline segment, possibly from a read error. This sequence joins TRBV11-2 and TRBJ1-1; D remains ambiguous. Germline-derived CDR1 and CDR2 are SGHAT and FQNNGV. The CDR3 extends over 14 amino acids. CDR3 sequence reads: CASSLNQRNTEAFF. The CDR3 nucleotides read TGTGCCAGTAGCTTGAATCAGAGGAACACTGAAGCTTTCTTT. Full variable domain (missing parts from reference TRBV11-2 and TRBJ1-1): EAGVAQSPRYKIIEKRQSVAFWCNPISGHATLYWYQQILGQGPKLLIQFQNNGVVDDSQLPKDRFSAERLKGVDSTLKIQPAKLEDSAVYLCASSLNQRNTEAFFGQGTRLTVV.